The T cell receptor beta chain under discussion was sequenced for a study of cytomegalovirus exposure and HLA in healthy donors. Study outcomes and limitations: A reported reduction in N-insertions relative to the roughly 610-donor mean was seen in an Asian-associated ancestry cluster in a later analysis. In a later analysis, the majority of CMV-associated beta chains seemingly showed HLA restriction.

A word on this clone: Its antigen is still unknown.

This CDR3 comprises 15 residues. The V and J ends lost 3 bases and 0 bases respectively, with 9 bases between them. Germline-derived CDR1 and CDR2 are WNHNN and SYGVQD (reference sequence). Vbeta (60) and Jbeta (13) primers were used in the PCR. Assay: immunoSEQ multiplex PCR; the TCRdb copy retains only in-frame clones and omits some. There are around 140,000 clones in the sample; more than 60% occur only once, and around 3.4% lies in the top ten. The TCR originated in a man aged 35-49 years in good health and CMV-seronegative. The sequencing input was PBMCs. The V gene is TRBV10-1, the J gene TRBJ1-5; D may be TRBD1 (6 bases). The CDR3 loop reads CASSEGGNSNQPQHF. For the CDR3, the DNA is TGCGCCAGCAGTGAAGGGGGAAATAGCAATCAGCCCCAGCATTTT.